This T cell receptor (beta chain) was documented in a study of metastatic and nonmetastatic thyroid tumors. Study at large: Repertoires of blood and of tissue (tumor or nodule) from malignant and benign thyroid patients were compared.

This clone was counted at least ten times. Its antigen is not known. Overall study findings and caveats: The reported finding was significantly higher TCR beta diversity in malignant thyroid tumors relative to benign nodules, in blood and tumor.

TCRdb called clones again from the PCR reads with MiXCR. The sample comprises about 59,000 clones, roughly 15% of which are singletons, and around 9% rests with the top ten. No treatment had been given to any patient before thyroid surgery. This clonotype was sampled from a male donor with papillary thyroid cancer or a benign thyroid nodule (not recorded which). Some clones in this sample may be carry-over from other donors' samples. Sample: blood.

The CDR3 DNA is TGTGCCAGCAGCCAAGATTGGTGGGGGATACTTTATGACAATGAGCAGTTCTTC. Translation: CASSQDWWGILYDNEQFF. This chain joins TRBV4-2 and TRBJ2-1; tentatively, D is TRBD1 or TRBD2 (5 bases each). The V end was cut by 0 bases, the J end by 5 bases, with 20 bases between. CDR3 size: 18 residues. From germline, CDR1 is LGHNA and CDR2 YNFKEQ.